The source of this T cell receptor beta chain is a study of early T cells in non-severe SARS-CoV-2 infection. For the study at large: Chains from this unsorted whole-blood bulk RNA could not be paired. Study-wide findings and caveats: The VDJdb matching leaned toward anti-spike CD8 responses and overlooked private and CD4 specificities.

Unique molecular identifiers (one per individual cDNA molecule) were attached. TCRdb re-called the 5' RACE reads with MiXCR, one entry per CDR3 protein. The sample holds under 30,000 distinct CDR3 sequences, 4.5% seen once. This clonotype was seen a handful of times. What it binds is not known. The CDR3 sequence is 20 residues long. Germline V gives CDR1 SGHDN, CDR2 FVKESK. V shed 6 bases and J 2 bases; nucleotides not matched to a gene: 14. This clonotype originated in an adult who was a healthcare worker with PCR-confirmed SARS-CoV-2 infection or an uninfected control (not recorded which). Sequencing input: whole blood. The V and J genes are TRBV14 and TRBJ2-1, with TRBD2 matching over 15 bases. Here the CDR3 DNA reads TGTGCCAGCAGTAAGAGGACTAGCGGGAGGGGAGGACCGACCTACAATGAGCAGTTCTTC. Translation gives CASSKRTSGRGGPTYNEQFF.